This TCR beta chain is from a study of regulatory T cells in long-lasting Graves disease. Overall study: Disease was considered persistent Graves' disease after over 5 years of antithyroid drugs (with positive TSH receptor antibodies). Study-level findings and limits: Relative to new patients (966), persistent patients exhibited greater sharing of public clonotypes (around 3,000). Segments TRBV28, TRBJ1-2 and TRBJ2-5 showed preferential usage in persistent disease.

CDR3-region Arm-PCR and iRepertoire HTBI primers produced the TCR beta libraries. TCRdb re-derived calls from the multiplex PCR reads in MiXCR, one entry per CDR3 protein. The data contain about 660,000 distinct CDR3 sequences, around 30% of them singletons. Germline V gene lookup returns CDR1 MDHEN and CDR2 SYDVKM. The CDR3 totals 15 residues. Germline trimming cut 5 bases from V and 3 bases from J; bases unmatched to any gene: 8. This clonotype was seen repeatedly, ten times or more. Its antigen remains unidentified. Time point noted: persistent/refractory GD, antithyroid drugs over 5 years with positive TRAb. PBMC-derived RNA was used for the TCR library.

The sequences come from peripheral blood mononuclear cells (PBMCs), collected when the disease was refractory, from a patient treated with antithyroid drugs. The source of this sequence is a female donor with Graves disease. The rearrangement joins TRBV28 to TRBJ1-2, with 8 bases aligning to TRBD1. Written as DNA, the CDR3 is TGTGCCAGCAGTACCGGCAACAGGGGGGACTATGGCTACACCTTC. Translated: CASSTGNRGDYGYTF.